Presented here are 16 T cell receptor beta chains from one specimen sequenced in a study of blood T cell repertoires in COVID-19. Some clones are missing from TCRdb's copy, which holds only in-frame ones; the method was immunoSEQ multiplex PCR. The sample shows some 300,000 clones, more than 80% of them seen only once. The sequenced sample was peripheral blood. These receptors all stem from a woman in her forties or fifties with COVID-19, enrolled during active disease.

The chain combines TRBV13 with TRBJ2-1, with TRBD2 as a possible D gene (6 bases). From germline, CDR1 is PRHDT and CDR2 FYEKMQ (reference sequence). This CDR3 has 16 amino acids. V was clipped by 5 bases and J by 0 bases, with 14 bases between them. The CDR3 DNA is TGTGCCAGCAGCCCTAATCAGGGAGGCTCCTACAATGAGCAGTTCTTC. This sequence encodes CASSPNQGGSYNEQFF. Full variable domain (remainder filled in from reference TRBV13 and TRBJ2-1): AAGVIQSPRHLIKEKRETATLKCYPIPRHDTVYWYQQGPGQDPQFLISFYEKMQSDKGSIPDRFSAQQFSDYHSELNMSSLELGDSALYFCASSPNQGGSYNEQFFGPGTRLTVL.

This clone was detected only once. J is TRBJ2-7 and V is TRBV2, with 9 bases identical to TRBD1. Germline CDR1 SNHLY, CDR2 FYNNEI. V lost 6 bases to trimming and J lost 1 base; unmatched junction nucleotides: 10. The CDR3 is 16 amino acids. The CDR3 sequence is CASRNEGQGLSYEQYF. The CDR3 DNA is TGTGCCAGCAGAAATGAGGGACAGGGATTATCCTACGAGCAGTACTTC.

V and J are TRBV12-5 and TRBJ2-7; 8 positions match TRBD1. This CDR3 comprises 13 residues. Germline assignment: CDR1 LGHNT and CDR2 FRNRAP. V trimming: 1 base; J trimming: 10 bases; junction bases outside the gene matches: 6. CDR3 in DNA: TGTGCTAGTGGTTTGGACGGGACAGGTCCCCAGTACTTC. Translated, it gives CASGLDGTGPQYF. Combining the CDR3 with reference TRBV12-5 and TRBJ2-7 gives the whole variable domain DARVTQTPRHKVTEMGQEVTMRCQPILGHNTVFWYRQTMMQGLELLAYFRNRAPLDDSGMPKDRFSAEMPDATLATLKIQPSEPRDSAVYFCASGLDGTGPQYFGPGTRLTVT.

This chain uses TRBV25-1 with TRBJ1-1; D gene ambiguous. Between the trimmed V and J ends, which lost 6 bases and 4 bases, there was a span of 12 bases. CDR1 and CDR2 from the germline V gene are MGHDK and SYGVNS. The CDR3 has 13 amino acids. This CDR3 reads CASSEPTTTEAFF. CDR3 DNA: TGTGCCAGCAGCGAACCGACAACCACTGAAGCTTTCTTT. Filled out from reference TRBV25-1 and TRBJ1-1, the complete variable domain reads EADIYQTPRYLVIGTGKKITLECSQTMGHDKMYWYQQDPGMELHLIHYSYGVNSTEKGDLSSESTVSRIRTEHFPLTLESARPSHTSQYLCASSEPTTTEAFFGQGTRLTVV.

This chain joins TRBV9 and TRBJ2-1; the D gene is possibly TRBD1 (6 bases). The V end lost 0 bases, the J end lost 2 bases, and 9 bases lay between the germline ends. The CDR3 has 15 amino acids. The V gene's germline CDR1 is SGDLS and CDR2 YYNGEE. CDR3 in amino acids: CASSVAGDPYNEQFF. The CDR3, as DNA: TGTGCCAGCAGCGTAGCAGGGGACCCCTACAATGAGCAGTTCTTC.

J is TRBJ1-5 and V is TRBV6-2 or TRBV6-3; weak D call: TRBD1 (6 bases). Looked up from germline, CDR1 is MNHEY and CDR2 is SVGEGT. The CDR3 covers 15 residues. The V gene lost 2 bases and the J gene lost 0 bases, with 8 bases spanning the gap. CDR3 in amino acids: CASSYVDSSNQPQHF. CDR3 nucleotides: TGTGCCAGCAGTTACGTGGACAGTAGCAATCAGCCCCAGCATTTT.

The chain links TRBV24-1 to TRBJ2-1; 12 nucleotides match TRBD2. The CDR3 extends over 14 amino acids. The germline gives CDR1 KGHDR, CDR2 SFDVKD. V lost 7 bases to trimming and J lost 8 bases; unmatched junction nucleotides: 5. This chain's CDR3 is CATSRLAGADEQFF. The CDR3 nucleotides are TGTGCCACCAGCCGACTAGCGGGAGCCGATGAGCAGTTCTTC.

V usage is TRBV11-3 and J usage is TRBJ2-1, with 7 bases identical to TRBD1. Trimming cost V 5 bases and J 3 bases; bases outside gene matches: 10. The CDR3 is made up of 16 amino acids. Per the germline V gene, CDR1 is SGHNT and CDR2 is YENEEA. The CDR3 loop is CASSTLRGRSYNEQFF. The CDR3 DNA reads TGTGCCAGCAGCACCCTAAGGGGGCGGAGCTACAATGAGCAGTTCTTC.

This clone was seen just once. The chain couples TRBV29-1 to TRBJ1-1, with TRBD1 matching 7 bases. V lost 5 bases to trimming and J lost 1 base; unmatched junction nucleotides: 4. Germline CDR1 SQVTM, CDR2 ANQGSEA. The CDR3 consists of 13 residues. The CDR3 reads CSVRQGSNTEAFF. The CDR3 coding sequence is TGCAGCGTTAGACAGGGATCGAACACTGAAGCTTTCTTT.

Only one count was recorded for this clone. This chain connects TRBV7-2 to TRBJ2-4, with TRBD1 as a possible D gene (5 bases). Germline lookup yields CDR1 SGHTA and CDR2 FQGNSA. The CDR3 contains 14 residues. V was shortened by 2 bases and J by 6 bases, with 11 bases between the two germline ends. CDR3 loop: CASSLSGAGNIQYF. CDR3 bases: TGTGCCAGCAGCTTATCTGGGGCCGGAAACATTCAGTACTTC.

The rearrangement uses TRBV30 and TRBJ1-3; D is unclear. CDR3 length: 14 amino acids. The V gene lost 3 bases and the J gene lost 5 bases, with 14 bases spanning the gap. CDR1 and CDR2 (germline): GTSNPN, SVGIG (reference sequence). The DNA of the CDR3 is TGTGCCTGGAGACCCCGAGAGAGAAGAAACACCATATATTTT. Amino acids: CAWRPRERRNTIYF.

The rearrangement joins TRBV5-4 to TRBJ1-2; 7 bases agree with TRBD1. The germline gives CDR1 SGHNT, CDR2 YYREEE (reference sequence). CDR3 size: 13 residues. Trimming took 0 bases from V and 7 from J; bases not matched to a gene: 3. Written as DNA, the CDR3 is TGTGCCAGCAGCTTGGAAACAGGGGCTGGCTACACCTTC. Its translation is CASSLETGAGYTF.

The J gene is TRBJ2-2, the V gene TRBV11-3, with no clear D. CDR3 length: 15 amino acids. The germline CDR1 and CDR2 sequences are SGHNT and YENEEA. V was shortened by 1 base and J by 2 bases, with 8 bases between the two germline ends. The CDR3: CASSLGQINTGELFF. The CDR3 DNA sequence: TGTGCCAGCAGCTTAGGCCAGATAAACACCGGGGAGCTGTTTTTT.

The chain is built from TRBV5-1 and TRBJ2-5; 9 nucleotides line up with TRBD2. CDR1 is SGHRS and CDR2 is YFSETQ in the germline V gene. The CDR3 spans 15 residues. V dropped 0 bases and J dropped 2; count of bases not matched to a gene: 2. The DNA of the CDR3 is TGCGCCAGCAGCTTGGGGACTAGCGCACAAGAGACCCAGTACTTC. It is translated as CASSLGTSAQETQYF.

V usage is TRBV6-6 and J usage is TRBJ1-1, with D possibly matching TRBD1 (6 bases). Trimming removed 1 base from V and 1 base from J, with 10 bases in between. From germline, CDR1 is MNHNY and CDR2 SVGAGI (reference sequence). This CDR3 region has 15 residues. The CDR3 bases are TGTGCCAGCAGTTACTTGGACAGTTCGAACACTGAAGCTTTCTTT. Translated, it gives CASSYLDSSNTEAFF.

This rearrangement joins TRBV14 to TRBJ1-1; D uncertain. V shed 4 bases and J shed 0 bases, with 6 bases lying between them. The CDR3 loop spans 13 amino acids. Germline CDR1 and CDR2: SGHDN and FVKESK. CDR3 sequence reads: CASSLTLNTEAFF. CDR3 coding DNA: TGTGCCAGCAGCCTAACACTGAACACTGAAGCTTTCTTT.